The 21 T cell receptor beta chains presented below share a single source sample, sequenced in a study of Graves' ophthalmopathy and Graves' hyperthyroidism. Beta-chain TCR CDR3 regions were amplified from RNA transcripts. A first-round RT-PCR used HTBI primers, followed by a second-round multiplex PCR. TCRdb itself ran the multiplex PCR reads through MiXCR, one entry per CDR3 protein. Among 400,000 to 450,000 distinct CDR3 sequences listed, roughly 21% were seen once. The sequencing input was peripheral blood. The receptors were gathered from a young woman with stable Graves' hyperthyroidism.

This clonotype was seen ten or more times. This chain links TRBV6-1 with TRBJ2-7; D ambiguous. This CDR3 has 14 amino acids. V was pared by 6 bases and J by 3 bases, with 15 bases between. Germline V CDR1 and CDR2: MNHNS, SASEGT. Here the CDR3 DNA reads TGTGCCAGCAGCGCTACTTCCTCAGGCTACGAGCAGTACTTC. As protein: CASSATSSGYEQYF.

At least ten counts were recorded for this clonotype. The V call is TRBV6-5, the J call TRBJ2-2; D is possibly TRBD2 (6 bases). Trimming shortened V by 5 bases and J by 7 bases, and 17 bases separated the two germline ends. The germline V gene encodes CDR1 MNHEY and CDR2 SVGAGI. CDR3 length: 15 residues. The CDR3 reads CASSPRQPGDGELFF. The CDR3 nucleotides are TGTGCCAGCAGTCCTCGACAGCCGGGGGACGGGGAGCTGTTTTTT.

As for this clonotype: A much more abundant neighbour one base away suggests this may be a read error. The chain recombines TRBV11-2 with TRBJ2-7; D is unresolved. V lost 4 bases to trimming and J lost 3 bases, with 19 bases between them. This CDR3 spans 16 amino acids. Germline loops: CDR1 SGHAT, CDR2 FQNNGV. CDR3 in amino acids: CASSSQSVRPHYEQYF. The DNA for the CDR3 is TGTGCCAGCAGCTCGCAATCGGTTCGTCCTCACTACGAGCAGTACTTC. The variable domain in full, with the rest retrieved from reference TRBV11-2 and TRBJ2-7, is EAGVAQSPRYKIIEKRQSVAFWCNPISGHATLYWYQQILGQGPKLLIQFQNNGVVDDSQLPKDRFSAERLKGVDSTLKIQPAKLEDSAVYLCASSSQSVRPHYEQYFGPGTRLTVT.

The J gene is TRBJ1-1, the V gene TRBV7-2, with D possibly being TRBD1 (5 bases). This CDR3 spans 15 amino acids. The V end lost 5 bases, the J end lost 0 bases, and 13 bases lay between the germline ends. Germline V CDR1 and CDR2: SGHTA, FQGNSA. CDR3 in amino acids: CASSRAGRMNTEAFF. The CDR3 nucleotides read TGTGCCAGCAGCCGAGCGGGGCGGATGAACACTGAAGCTTTCTTT.

This clonotype was seen more than once but under ten times. The junction departs from the called germline gene at one end, perhaps through a read error. This sequence joins TRBV27 and TRBJ2-4; 7 bases agree with TRBD2. CDR3 length: 14 residues. CDR1 MNHEY and CDR2 SMNVEV come from the germline V gene (reference sequence). CDR3 protein: CASGRAGASNIKYF. In DNA form, the CDR3 reads TGTGCCTCCGGCCGGGCGGGAGCTAGTAACATTAAGTACTTC.

This clonotype was seen only a few times. The genes are TRBV18 and TRBJ1-1, with a tentative D call TRBD1 (6 bases). Germline V gene sequence: CDR1 KGHSH, CDR2 LQKENI. This CDR3 has 15 amino acids. V was pared by 2 bases and J by 2 bases, with 12 bases between. The DNA for the CDR3 is TGTGCCAGCTCACCAAATGGGGGGCCCAACACTGAAGCTTTCTTT. It is translated as CASSPNGGPNTEAFF. Full variable domain (rest looked up from reference TRBV18 and TRBJ1-1): NAGVMQNPRHLVRRRGQEARLRCSPMKGHSHVYWYRQLPEEGLKFMVYLQKENIIDESGMPKERFSAEFPKEGPSILRIQQVVRGDSAAYFCASSPNGGPNTEAFFGQGTRLTVV.

At least ten counts were recorded for this clonotype. The chain links TRBV7-8 to TRBJ2-2, with 11 bases matching TRBD2. With V trimmed by 4 bases and J by 7 bases, 8 bases remained unmatched. This CDR3 contains 16 residues. Germline assignment: CDR1 SGHVS and CDR2 FQNEAQ. DNA for the CDR3: TGTGCCAGCAGCTACCGACTAGCGGGACTCTTCGGGGAGCTGTTTTTT. Its protein is CASSYRLAGLFGELFF.

The chain couples TRBV9 to TRBJ2-5; TRBD1 or TRBD2 may be the D gene (5 bases each). CDR1 and CDR2 from the germline V gene are SGDLS and YYNGEE. V dropped 3 bases and J dropped 1 base, with 10 bases sitting between them. CDR3 size: 14 residues. The CDR3: CASSASGPQETQYF. The CDR3 bases are TGTGCCAGCAGCGCGTCGGGGCCCCAAGAGACCCAGTACTTC.

This clonotype was recorded once. The V call is TRBV29-1, the J call TRBJ1-2; no clear D gene. Looked up from germline, CDR1 is SQVTM and CDR2 is ANQGSEA. The CDR3 is made up of 13 amino acids. V shed 1 base and J shed 8 bases, with 14 bases lying between them. The DNA for the CDR3 is TGCAGCGTTGAAGGGGGAACCTACTTCGGCTACACCTTC. It translates to CSVEGGTYFGYTF.

This clonotype was counted many times. The chain uses TRBV12-3 or TRBV12-4 and TRBJ1-6; possible D gene TRBD1, 5 bases. This CDR3 spans 13 amino acids. V lost 4 bases, J lost 9 bases, and 10 bases lay in between. The CDR3 nucleotides are TGTGCCAGCAGTTGGCAGGGCGGTTCACCCCTCCACTTT. Translation gives CASSWQGGSPLHF.

V gene TRBV7-8 combines with J gene TRBJ1-1; the D is unclear. Germline loops: CDR1 SGHVS, CDR2 FQNEAQ. This CDR3 is 13 amino acids long. V lost 5 bases and J lost 7, with 14 bases in between. CDR3 region: CASSHPQRDEAFF. CDR3 sequence (DNA): TGTGCCAGCAGCCACCCACAGCGGGATGAAGCTTTCTTT.

This clonotype was seen repeatedly, ten times or more. V is TRBV5-6 and J is TRBJ1-1; D gene ambiguous. CDR1 is SGHDT and CDR2 is YYEEEE in the germline V gene. Deletions cut 3 bases from V and 8 bases from J, with 11 bases between. This CDR3 spans 12 amino acids. The CDR3 nucleotides are TGTGCCAGCAGCTGGAGGGAAGGAGAAGCTTTCTTT. Translation: CASSWREGEAFF.

This clonotype was detected ten times or more. The chain combines TRBV25-1 with TRBJ2-7, with 7 bases fitting TRBD2. Germline V gene lookup returns CDR1 MGHDK and CDR2 SYGVNS. V gave up 2 bases and J gave up 10 bases; unmatched junction bases: 14. The CDR3 covers 15 residues. Here the CDR3 DNA reads TGTGCCAGCAGTGAAGGGAGAGCGGGATTTGGCGAACAGTACTTC. Its translation: CASSEGRAGFGEQYF.

In its sample, this clonotype was seen many times. The chain is built from TRBV20-1 and TRBJ2-7; 8 nucleotides match TRBD2. The CDR3 length is 12 residues. With 6 bases clipped from V and 4 bases from J, the junction kept 5 bases outside the gene matches. Germline V gene sequence: CDR1 DFQATT, CDR2 SNEGSKA (reference sequence). CDR3: CSAAGLGYEQYF. The CDR3 DNA sequence: TGCAGTGCGGCGGGACTAGGATACGAGCAGTACTTC.

The table lists this clonotype with many counts. This chain joins TRBV7-2 and TRBJ1-3; possible D gene TRBD1, 6 bases. Trimming removed 0 bases from V and 2 bases from J, with 14 bases in between. The CDR3 runs to 17 residues. Germline V gene data show CDR1 as SGHTA and CDR2 as FQGNSA. CDR3 DNA: TGTGCCAGCAGCTTAGCCCCACAGGGTCCGCCTGGAAACACCATATATTTT. It specifies CASSLAPQGPPGNTIYF.

This clonotype showed up many times. V is TRBV7-2 and J is TRBJ2-5; no definite D call. The CDR3 has 14 residues. V shed 4 bases and J shed 7 bases, with 16 bases lying between them. Germline V lookup: CDR1 SGHTA, CDR2 FQGNSA. The CDR3 region is CASSSPGPSGTQYF. The CDR3 DNA sequence: TGTGCCAGCAGCTCCCCCGGACCCTCGGGGACCCAGTACTTC.

V is TRBV7-2 and J is TRBJ2-7; D not certain. Trimming left V 1 base short and J 4 bases short, with 11 bases between. Germline V gene data show CDR1 as SGHTA and CDR2 as FQGNSA. This CDR3 has 14 residues. In DNA, the CDR3 is TGTGCCAGCAGCTTAGTAATCTCGGGTTACGAGCAGTACTTC. Translated: CASSLVISGYEQYF.

This clonotype was seen ten or more times. The chain joins TRBV20-1 to TRBJ2-2; possibly TRBD1 or TRBD2 for D (5 bases each). The V end lost 6 bases, the J end lost 1 base, and 12 bases lay between the germline ends. This CDR3 comprises 14 residues. CDR1 is DFQATT, CDR2 SNEGSKA, per germline (reference sequence). The CDR3 sequence: CSAWGGRNTGELFF. CDR3 nucleotide sequence: TGCAGTGCCTGGGGCGGGCGGAACACCGGGGAGCTGTTTTTT.

This clonotype occurred a few times. The V and J genes are TRBV2 and TRBJ2-7, with 11 bases that match TRBD1. Trimming at V came to 5 bases and at J to 7 bases, leaving 7 bases not matched to a gene. CDR3 length equals 14 residues. Germline loops: CDR1 SNHLY, CDR2 FYNNEI. The DNA of the CDR3 is TGTGCCAGCAGTCGGACAGGGGGCTTCCGGGAGCAGTACTTC. Its protein is CASSRTGGFREQYF.

The chain uses TRBV6-1 and TRBJ1-5; 8 positions agree with TRBD1. Germline CDR1 and CDR2: MNHNS and SASEGT. With 5 bases clipped from V and 6 bases from J, the junction kept 6 bases outside the gene matches. The CDR3 sequence is 14 residues long. Written as DNA, the CDR3 is TGTGCCAGCAGTCCAGGGGGCGGGGGTCAGCCCCAGCATTTT. Its protein product is CASSPGGGGQPQHF.

This clonotype has just a few counts. The rearrangement uses TRBV19 and TRBJ2-2, with 12 bases aligning to TRBD2. The V segment lost 10 bases and the J segment 5 bases; nucleotides outside the gene matches: 17. The germline CDR1 and CDR2 sequences are LNHDA and SQIVND (reference sequence). The length of the CDR3 is 18 residues. The DNA for the CDR3 is TGTGCCACAAGCCCCCTAGCGGGAGGGACAACGGGGACCGGGGAGCTGTTTTTT. Translation gives CATSPLAGGTTGTGELFF.